This TCR beta chain came from a study of CD8+ T cells in alopecia areata. Between the trimmed V and J ends, which lost 0 bases and 8 bases, there was a span of 17 bases. Germline CDR1 and CDR2: SGDLS and YYNGEE. The length of the CDR3 is 15 residues. The investigators collected lesional scalp punch biopsies and peripheral blood from alopecia areata patients. TCR sequencing used cDNA made by reverse transcription of extracted RNA. Assay used: immunoSEQ multiplex PCR; TCRdb lists only in-frame clones, some missing. The sample yields approximately 150,000 clones, around 47% seen once. The V and J genes are TRBV9 and TRBJ1-1; D is unresolved. Sequenced input: CD4+ T cells sorted from blood. This sequence was found in a human donor with alopecia areata. The CDR3 sequence: CASSVAAGPEGEAFF. The CDR3 DNA sequence: TGTGCCAGCAGCGTAGCGGCCGGACCGGAGGGCGAAGCTTTCTTT.